This T cell receptor (beta chain) came from a study of cytomegalovirus exposure and HLA in healthy donors. Germline V lookup: CDR1 SGHTA, CDR2 FQGNSA. The CDR3 is 15 residues long. Regarding the study as a whole: Further analysis, carried out later, found HLA-associated TCR beta chains more clonally expanded than equally common other chains. The classifier, whose performance was assessed in both the original and validation cohorts, reportedly diagnosed cytomegalovirus status with high specificity and sensitivity.

Comments on this clone: Its matching antigen is unknown.

The PCR ran on 60 Vbeta and 13 Jbeta primers. The assay was immunoSEQ multiplex PCR, and TCRdb's table has in-frame clones only and misses some. The sample lists 150,000 to 200,000 clones; roughly 80% were seen once. Sequenced: PBMCs. This sequence originates from a young man in good health and CMV-seropositive. The chain couples TRBV7-2 to TRBJ2-5; TRBD2 agrees at 10 bases. Judging by the DNA end, TRBJ2-7 fits better; the J call may be wrong. The CDR3 coding sequence is TGTGCCAGCAGCTTAGCCGGGACTAGCGCCTACGAGCAGTACTTC. It specifies CASSLAGTSAYEQYF.